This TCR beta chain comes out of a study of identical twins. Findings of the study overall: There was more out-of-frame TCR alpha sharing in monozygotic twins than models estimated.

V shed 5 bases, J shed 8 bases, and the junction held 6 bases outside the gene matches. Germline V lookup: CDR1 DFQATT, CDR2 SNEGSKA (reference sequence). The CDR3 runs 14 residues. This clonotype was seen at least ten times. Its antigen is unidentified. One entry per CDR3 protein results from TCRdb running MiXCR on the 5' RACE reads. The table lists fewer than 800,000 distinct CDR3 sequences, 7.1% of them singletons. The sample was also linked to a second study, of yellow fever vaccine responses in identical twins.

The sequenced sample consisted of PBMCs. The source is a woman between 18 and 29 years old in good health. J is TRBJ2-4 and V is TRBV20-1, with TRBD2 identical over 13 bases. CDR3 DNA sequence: TGCAGTGCTCGGGGACTAGCGGGATGGGACATTCAGTACTTC. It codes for CSARGLAGWDIQYF.